This T cell receptor (beta chain) stems from a study of shared clonotypes between healthy human individuals. Only in-frame clones appear in the TCRdb table, and some are missing; sequencing was by immunoSEQ multiplex PCR. The table has 600,000 or so clones, roughly 98% seen once; the top ten hold 0.25% to 0.35%. CD8 cells classed as naive were CD45RO-negative and positively selected for CCR7, excluding terminally differentiated effector memory CD45RA+ cells. Germline loops: CDR1 MNHEY, CDR2 SVGAGI. This CDR3 contains 13 residues. The trim removed 8 bases at V and 3 bases at J, leaving 6 bases unmatched.

The sequencing input was naive CD8+ T cells sorted from blood. The source of this sequence is a man aged 30 to 45 in good health. The chain couples TRBV6-5 to TRBJ2-5; TRBD2 matches at 7 bases. DNA for the CDR3: TGTGCCAGCCGGGAGGAACTTGAAGAGACCCAGTACTTC. Its translation: CASREELEETQYF.